These 28 T cell receptor beta chains originate from one sample sequenced in a study of blood T cell repertoires in COVID-19. The method was immunoSEQ multiplex PCR; TCRdb's version includes in-frame clones alone and lacks a portion of them. The data show 150,000 to 200,000 clones, roughly 82% seen once. Sequencing input: peripheral blood. The receptors shown here come from a woman aged 40 to 50 with COVID-19, enrolled during active disease.

The chain links TRBV18 to TRBJ2-4; 11 bases match TRBD2. The CDR3 is 20 amino acids. The germline V gene has CDR1 KGHSH and CDR2 LQKENI. The V gene end was trimmed by 3 bases and the J gene end by 0 bases; junction bases not matched to a gene: 13. The CDR3 nucleotides are TGTGCCAGCTCACCCCGTATAGCGGGAGGGAGAACGCTAGCCAAAAACATTCAGTACTTC. Protein sequence: CASSPRIAGGRTLAKNIQYF.

This clone was picked up a small number of times. This sequence joins TRBV7-9 and TRBJ1-1; the D is unclear. Germline V CDR1 and CDR2: SEHNR, FQNEAQ (reference sequence). V shed 6 bases and J shed 1 base, with 6 bases lying between them. The length of the CDR3 is 12 residues. The CDR3 DNA follows: TGTGCCAGCAGTAAACAGAACACTGAAGCTTTCTTT. Amino acids: CASSKQNTEAFF.

The chain joins TRBV9 to TRBJ2-3; 8 bases are shared with TRBD2. The CDR3 contains 14 residues. Germline V gene data show CDR1 as SGDLS and CDR2 as YYNGEE. J gave up 1 base and V 2 bases, and 0 bases lay outside the gene matches. CDR3 sequence: CASSVRGGTDTQYF. CDR3 bases: TGTGCCAGCAGCGTGCGGGGGGGCACAGATACGCAGTATTTT.

The V call is TRBV6-5, the J call TRBJ2-6; D ambiguous. Germline V CDR1 and CDR2: MNHEY, SVGAGI. The CDR3 spans 15 residues. The ends were cut back, 5 bases at V and 2 bases at J, with 10 bases in the middle. Written as DNA, the CDR3 is TGTGCCAGCAGTCAGAACAGAGCTGGGGCCAACGTCCTGACTTTC. Protein sequence: CASSQNRAGANVLTF.

The chain combines TRBV3-1 (or the pseudogene TRBV3-2) with TRBJ2-6, with 8 bases that match TRBD1. This CDR3 is 17 amino acids long. Trimming took 1 base from V and 2 from J; bases not matched to a gene: 4. The germline CDR1 and CDR2 sequences are LGHDT and YNNKEL (reference sequence). CDR3 in amino acids: CASSQGTGMPGANVLTF. CDR3 sequence (DNA): TGTGCCAGCAGCCAAGGGACAGGGATGCCTGGGGCCAACGTCCTGACTTTC.

The rearrangement joins TRBV12-3 or TRBV12-4 to TRBJ1-1; TRBD1 might be the D (6 bases). This CDR3 region has 13 residues. V lost 0 bases and J 8 bases, leaving 10 bases between the germline ends. The CDR3 DNA reads as TGTGCCAGCAGTTTAGCAGGGGGTCGGGAAGCTTTCTTT. Protein: CASSLAGGREAFF.

The V and J genes are TRBV7-2 and TRBJ2-1, with 10 bases aligning to TRBD1. Trimming cost V 5 bases and J 9 bases; bases outside gene matches: 10. Germline CDR1 reads SGHTA; CDR2 reads FQGNSA. The CDR3 totals 15 residues. CDR3 nucleotide sequence: TGTGCCAGCAGCCGCGGGACAGGGGCCTTTAGTGAGCAGTTCTTC. Translated, it gives CASSRGTGAFSEQFF.

The V call is TRBV6-6, the J call TRBJ1-6; no definite D call. This CDR3 is 12 amino acids long. Germline values: CDR1 MNHNY, CDR2 SVGAGI (reference sequence). Trimming removed 7 bases from V and 7 bases from J, with 8 bases in between. The CDR3 reads CASTLGNSPLHF. The CDR3 DNA reads TGTGCCAGCACCCTAGGCAATTCACCCCTCCACTTT.

This chain links TRBV4-1 with TRBJ2-7; D call uncertain. The V gene lost 3 bases and the J gene lost 1 base, with 10 bases spanning the gap. The V gene's germline CDR1 is MGHRA and CDR2 YSYEKL. The CDR3 contains 14 residues. The DNA of the CDR3 is TGCGCCAGCAGCCACCCCTGGCGGTCCTACGAGCAGTACTTC. Translation: CASSHPWRSYEQYF.

The J gene is TRBJ2-6, the V gene TRBV5-4; TRBD1 is a possible D gene (5 bases). The CDR3 extends over 16 amino acids. Germline values: CDR1 SGHNT, CDR2 YYREEE (reference sequence). Trimming took off 3 bases at V and 0 bases at J, with 10 bases between the two ends. The CDR3 protein is CASSSDSRSGANVLTF. Written as DNA, the CDR3 is TGTGCCAGCAGCTCCGACAGCCGCTCTGGGGCCAACGTCCTGACTTTC.

On this clone: The germline gene is not matched at one end of the junction; a read error may be the cause. The genes are TRBV7-9 and TRBJ1-2, with D hard to call. The germline CDR1 and CDR2 sequences are SEHNR and FQNEAQ (reference sequence). The CDR3 sequence is 14 residues long. The chain's CDR3 is CASSLAQVNYGYTF. The CDR3 coding sequence is TGTGCCAGCAGCCTAGCTCAGGTTAACTATGGCTACACCTTC.

The rearrangement uses TRBV16 and TRBJ2-6; 8 bases line up with TRBD1. The CDR3 extends over 16 amino acids. The germline gives CDR1 KGHSY, CDR2 FQNENV. J lost 2 bases, V lost 4 bases, and 4 bases had no gene match. The CDR3 loop is CASSPLDRAGANVLTF. In DNA form, the CDR3 reads TGTGCCAGCAGCCCTCTGGACAGGGCTGGGGCCAACGTCCTGACTTTC.

The chain carries TRBV28 and TRBJ1-1; possibly TRBD1 for D (5 bases). From germline, CDR1 is MDHEN and CDR2 SYDVKM. CDR3 length: 15 amino acids. V lost 8 bases and J lost 1, with 17 bases in between. The CDR3 nucleotides read TGTGCCAGCTTGCCCGCGGGGGAGTCGAACACTGAAGCTTTCTTT. Its protein product is CASLPAGESNTEAFF.

This rearrangement joins TRBV19 to TRBJ1-1; the D gene is possibly TRBD1 (5 bases). V lost 7 bases, J lost 0 bases, and 15 bases lay in between. This CDR3 is 15 amino acids long. CDR1 and CDR2 (germline): LNHDA, SQIVND (reference sequence). The CDR3 loop is CASNWGWGMNTEAFF. In nucleotides, the CDR3 is TGTGCCAGTAACTGGGGCTGGGGCATGAACACTGAAGCTTTCTTT. The complete variable domain, with remaining parts taken from reference TRBV19 and TRBJ1-1, reads DGGITQSPKYLFRKEGQNVTLSCEQNLNHDAMYWYRQDPGQGLRLIYYSQIVNDFQKGDIAEGYSVSREKKESFPLTVTSAQKNPTAFYLCASNWGWGMNTEAFFGQGTRLTVV.

The V and J genes are TRBV30 and TRBJ1-4, with a weak D call TRBD1 (5 bases). V was shortened by 4 bases and J by 5 bases, with 17 bases between the two germline ends. The CDR3 has 15 residues. Germline loops: CDR1 GTSNPN, CDR2 SVGIG (reference sequence). The CDR3 is CAWTAGTLKNEKLFF. The CDR3 bases are TGTGCCTGGACCGCCGGGACTCTTAAAAATGAAAAACTGTTTTTT.

The chain links TRBV27 to TRBJ2-3; no clear D. Germline V gene sequence: CDR1 MNHEY, CDR2 SMNVEV (reference sequence). Trimming pared 5 bases from V and 0 bases from J, leaving 18 bases between. The CDR3 length is 17 residues. CDR3 DNA: TGTGCCAGCAGTACACAAACACCCTCGGGTAGCACAGATACGCAGTATTTT. It yields the protein CASSTQTPSGSTDTQYF.

This chain uses TRBV6-5 with TRBJ2-7, with no clear D. The CDR3 loop spans 11 amino acids. Germline V lookup: CDR1 MNHEY, CDR2 SVGAGI. Trimming took 6 bases from V and 5 from J, leaving 8 bases between them. The CDR3 nucleotides are TGTGCCAGCAGCTTTTTCGACGAGCAGTACTTC. Translation gives CASSFFDEQYF.

The chain combines TRBV7-3 with TRBJ1-2; TRBD1 agrees at 9 bases. Germline V gene lookup returns CDR1 SGHTA and CDR2 FQGTGA. V shed 5 bases and J 6 bases; nucleotides not matched to a gene: 13. This CDR3 has 16 residues. CDR3 sequence reads: CASSPRQGGNLNGYTF. In DNA form, the CDR3 reads TGTGCCAGCAGCCCCCGACAGGGGGGGAATCTTAATGGCTACACCTTC.

The chain uses TRBV10-3 and TRBJ2-1, with 10 bases fitting TRBD2. In germline, CDR1 is ENHRY, CDR2 SYGVKD. The CDR3 has 14 amino acids. After removal of 3 bases from V and 12 bases from J, the junction contained 8 bases not matched to a gene. Written as DNA, the CDR3 is TGTGCCATCAGTGAAACTAGCGGGGAGCCCTGGCAGTTCTTC. This sequence encodes CAISETSGEPWQFF.

The chain joins TRBV6-5 to TRBJ2-7, with 9 bases aligning to TRBD2. Germline CDR1 MNHEY, CDR2 SVGAGI. The CDR3 runs to 15 residues. The V gene end was trimmed by 5 bases and the J gene end by 5 bases; junction bases not matched to a gene: 10. The CDR3 protein is CASSNSAGGFHEQYF. In DNA, the CDR3 is TGTGCCAGCAGTAATTCAGCGGGAGGATTTCACGAGCAGTACTTC.

V gene TRBV2 combines with J gene TRBJ2-7; 15 bases are shared with TRBD2. Germline V gives CDR1 SNHLY, CDR2 FYNNEI. The CDR3 runs 17 residues. With 8 bases clipped from V and 5 bases from J, the junction kept 13 bases outside the gene matches. The CDR3 DNA reads TGTGCCAGCTGGGACTTAGGACTAGCGGGAGGGCCAGACGAGCAGTACTTC. Its protein is CASWDLGLAGGPDEQYF. Full variable domain (rest looked up from reference TRBV2 and TRBJ2-7): EPEVTQTPSHQVTQMGQEVILRCVPISNHLYFYWYRQILGQKVEFLVSFYNNEISEKSEIFDDQFSVERPDGSNFTLKIRSTKLEDSAMYFCASWDLGLAGGPDEQYFGPGTRLTVT.

The table lists this clone with a count of one. This chain joins TRBV3-1 (or the pseudogene TRBV3-2) and TRBJ2-1; no clear D gene. The CDR3 length is 16 residues. CDR1 and CDR2 (germline): LGHDT, YNNKEL (reference sequence). Trimming pared 4 bases from V and 3 bases from J, leaving 16 bases between. This CDR3 is CASSPTRGAIYNEQFF. The CDR3 DNA follows: TGTGCCAGCAGCCCAACCCGTGGAGCGATCTACAATGAGCAGTTCTTC.

The chain carries TRBV19 and TRBJ2-2; D gene unclear. This CDR3 contains 13 residues. Germline-derived CDR1 and CDR2 are LNHDA and SQIVND (reference sequence). The V end was cut by 3 bases, the J end by 5 bases, with 7 bases between. The CDR3 nucleotides are TGTGCCAGTAGTATGAGGCCGACCGGGGAGCTGTTTTTT. Protein sequence: CASSMRPTGELFF.

This chain connects TRBV4-2 to TRBJ2-1; 10 bases map to TRBD2. The CDR3 runs to 15 residues. CDR1 is LGHNA, CDR2 YNFKEQ, per germline. The trim removed 0 bases at V and 5 bases at J, leaving 1 base unmatched. The CDR3 DNA is TGTGCCAGCAGCCAAGATCTAGCGGGGGACAATGAGCAGTTCTTC. Residues: CASSQDLAGDNEQFF.

The rearrangement links TRBV2 to TRBJ1-1, with D possibly matching TRBD1 (6 bases). CDR1 and CDR2 (germline): SNHLY, FYNNEI. V lost 4 bases and J 2 bases, leaving 8 bases between the germline ends. The CDR3 spans 13 residues. CDR3 residues: CASSGTVNTEAFF. The CDR3 bases are TGTGCCAGCAGTGGGACAGTCAACACTGAAGCTTTCTTT.

This clone was detected once. The chain recombines TRBV14 with TRBJ2-1; 7 positions agree with TRBD2. The trim removed 2 bases at V and 2 bases at J, leaving 6 bases unmatched. CDR1 and CDR2 (germline): SGHDN, FVKESK. The CDR3 is 16 residues long. CDR3 region: CASSQYRGVPYNEQFF. The CDR3 DNA reads as TGTGCCAGCAGCCAATACCGGGGGGTACCCTACAATGAGCAGTTCTTC.

The V gene is TRBV12-3 or TRBV12-4, the J gene TRBJ2-3; no clear D. The CDR3 runs to 13 residues. Trimming removed 5 bases from V and 4 bases from J, with 10 bases in between. As DNA, the CDR3 is TGTGCCAGCAGTGAAAAAGCTCCAGATACGCAGTATTTT. This sequence encodes CASSEKAPDTQYF.

V and J are TRBV10-3 and TRBJ2-2, with 8 nucleotides matching TRBD1. With 6 bases clipped from V and 1 base from J, the junction kept 4 bases outside the gene matches. Germline assignment: CDR1 ENHRY and CDR2 SYGVKD. The CDR3 loop spans 15 amino acids. The CDR3, as DNA: TGTGCCATCAGGAAAGGGACAGGGAACACCGGGGAGCTGTTTTTT. Protein product: CAIRKGTGNTGELFF.